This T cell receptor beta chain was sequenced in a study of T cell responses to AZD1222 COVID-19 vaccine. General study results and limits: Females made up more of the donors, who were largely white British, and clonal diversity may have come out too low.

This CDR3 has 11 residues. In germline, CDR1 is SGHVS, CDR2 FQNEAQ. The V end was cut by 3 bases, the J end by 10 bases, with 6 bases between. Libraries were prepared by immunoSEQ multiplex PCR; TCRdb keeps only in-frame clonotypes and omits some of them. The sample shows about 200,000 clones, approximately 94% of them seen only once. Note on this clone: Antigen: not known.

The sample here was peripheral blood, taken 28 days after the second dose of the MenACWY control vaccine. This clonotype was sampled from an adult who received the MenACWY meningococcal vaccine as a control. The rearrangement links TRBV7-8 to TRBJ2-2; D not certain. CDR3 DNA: TGTGCCAGCAGCTTCCAGCTGGAGCTGTTTTTT. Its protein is CASSFQLELFF. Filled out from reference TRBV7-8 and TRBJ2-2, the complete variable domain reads GAGVSQSPRYKVAKRGQDVALRCDPISGHVSLFWYQQALGQGPEFLTYFQNEAQLDKSGLPSDRFFAERPEGSVSTLKIQRTQQEDSAVYLCASSFQLELFFGEGSRLTVL.